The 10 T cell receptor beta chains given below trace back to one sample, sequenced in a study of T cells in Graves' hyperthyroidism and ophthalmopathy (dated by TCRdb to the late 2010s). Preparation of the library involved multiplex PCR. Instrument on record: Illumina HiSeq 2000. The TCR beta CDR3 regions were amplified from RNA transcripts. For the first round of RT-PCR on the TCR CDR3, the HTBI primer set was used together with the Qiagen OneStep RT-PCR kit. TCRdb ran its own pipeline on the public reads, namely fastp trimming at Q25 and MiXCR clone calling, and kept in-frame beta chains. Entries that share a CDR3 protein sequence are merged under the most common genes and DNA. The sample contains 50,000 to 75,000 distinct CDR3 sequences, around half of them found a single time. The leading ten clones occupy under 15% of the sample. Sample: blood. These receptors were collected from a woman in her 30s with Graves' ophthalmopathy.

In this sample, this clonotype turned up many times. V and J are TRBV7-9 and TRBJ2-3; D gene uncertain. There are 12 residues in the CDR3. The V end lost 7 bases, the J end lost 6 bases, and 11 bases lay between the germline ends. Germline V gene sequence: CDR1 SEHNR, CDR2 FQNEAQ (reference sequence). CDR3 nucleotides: TGTGCCAGCATTACGCTAGGGGATACGCAGTATTTT. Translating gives CASITLGDTQYF.

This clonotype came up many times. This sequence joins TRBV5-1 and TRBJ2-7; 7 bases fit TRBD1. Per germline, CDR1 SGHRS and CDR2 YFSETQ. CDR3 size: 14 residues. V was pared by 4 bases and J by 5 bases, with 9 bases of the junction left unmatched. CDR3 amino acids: CASSRSGTEDEQYF. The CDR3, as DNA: TGCGCCAGCAGCCGATCCGGGACAGAAGACGAGCAGTACTTC.

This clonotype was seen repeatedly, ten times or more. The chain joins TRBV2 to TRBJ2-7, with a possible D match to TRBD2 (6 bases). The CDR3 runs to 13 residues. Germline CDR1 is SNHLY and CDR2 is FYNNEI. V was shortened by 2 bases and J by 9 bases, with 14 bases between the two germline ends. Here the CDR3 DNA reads TGTGCCAGCAGTGAAACCGGGACTCAATCGCAGTACTTC. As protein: CASSETGTQSQYF.

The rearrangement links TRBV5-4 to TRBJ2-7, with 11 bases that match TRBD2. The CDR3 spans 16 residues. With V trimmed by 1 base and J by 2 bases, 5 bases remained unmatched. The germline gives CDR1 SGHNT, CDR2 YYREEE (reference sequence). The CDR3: CASSLRLAGKPYEQYF. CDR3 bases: TGTGCCAGCAGCTTGAGACTAGCGGGAAAACCCTACGAGCAGTACTTC.

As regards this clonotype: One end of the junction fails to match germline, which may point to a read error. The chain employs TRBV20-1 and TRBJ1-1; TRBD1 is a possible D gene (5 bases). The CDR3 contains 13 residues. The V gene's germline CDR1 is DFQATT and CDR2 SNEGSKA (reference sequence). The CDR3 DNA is TGCAGTGCCCAGAGAGGGGCCAACACTGAAGCTCTCTTT. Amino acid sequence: CSAQRGANTEALF.

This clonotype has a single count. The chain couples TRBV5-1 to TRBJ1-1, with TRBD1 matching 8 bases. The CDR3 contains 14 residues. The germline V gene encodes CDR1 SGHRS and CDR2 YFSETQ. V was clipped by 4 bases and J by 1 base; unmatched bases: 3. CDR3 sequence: CASSGGTGNTEAFF. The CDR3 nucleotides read TGCGCCAGCAGCGGTGGGACAGGGAACACTGAAGCTTTCTTT. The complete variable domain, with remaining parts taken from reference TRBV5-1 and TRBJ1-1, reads KAGVTQTPRYLIKTRGQQVTLSCSPISGHRSVSWYQQTPGQGLQFLFEYFSETQRNKGNFPGRFSGRQFSNSRSEMNVSTLELGDSALYLCASSGGTGNTEAFFGQGTRLTVV.

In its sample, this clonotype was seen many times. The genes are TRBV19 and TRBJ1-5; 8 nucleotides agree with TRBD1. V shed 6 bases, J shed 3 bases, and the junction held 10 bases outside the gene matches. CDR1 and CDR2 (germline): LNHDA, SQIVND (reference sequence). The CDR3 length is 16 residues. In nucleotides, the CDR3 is TGTGCCAGTAGGACCCAGACAGGGGCTCCCAATCAGCCCCAGCATTTT. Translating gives CASRTQTGAPNQPQHF.

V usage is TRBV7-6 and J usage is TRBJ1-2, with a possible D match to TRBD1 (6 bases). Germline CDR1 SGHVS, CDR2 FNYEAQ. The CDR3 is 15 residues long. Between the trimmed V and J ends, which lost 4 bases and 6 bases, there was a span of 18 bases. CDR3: CASSSTTGRNDGYTF. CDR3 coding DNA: TGTGCCAGCAGCTCTACCACAGGGCGGAACGATGGCTACACCTTC.

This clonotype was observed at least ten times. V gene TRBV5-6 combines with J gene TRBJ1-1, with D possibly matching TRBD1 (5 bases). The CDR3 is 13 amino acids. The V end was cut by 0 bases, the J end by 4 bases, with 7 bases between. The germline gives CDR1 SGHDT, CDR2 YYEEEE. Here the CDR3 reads CASSLGGVTEAFF. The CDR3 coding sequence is TGTGCCAGCAGCTTGGGAGGGGTCACTGAAGCTTTCTTT.

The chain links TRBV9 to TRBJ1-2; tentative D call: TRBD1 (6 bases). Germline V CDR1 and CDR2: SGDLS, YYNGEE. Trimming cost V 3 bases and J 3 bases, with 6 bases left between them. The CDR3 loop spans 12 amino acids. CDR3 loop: CASSGTDYGYTF. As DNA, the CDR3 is TGTGCCAGCAGCGGGACAGACTATGGCTACACCTTC.